The entry that follows covers one TCR beta chain sequence. What it recognizes is unknown. The data derive from a study of T cell repertoires in ileal Crohn's disease. The overall study: Thiopurines (around twelve) or anti-TNF agents (more than 17) were given postoperatively to about half. Study-wide points: Active smokers at surgery had more clonal expansions than non-smokers.

Described time point: neoterminal ileum biopsy at postoperative endoscopy, about 6 months after surgery. Generated by immunoSEQ multiplex PCR, the TCRdb table keeps only in-frame clones and is missing some. Among about 2,600 clones listed, around 71% were seen once. This TCR derives from an adult with Crohn's disease. Sequenced: ileal tissue.

The CDR3: CASSGAATGSYEQYF. DNA for the CDR3: TGCGCCAGCAGCGGTGCTGCGACAGGGTCCTACGAGCAGTACTTC. J is TRBJ2-7 and V is TRBV5-1, with 7 bases matching TRBD1. Germline CDR1 and CDR2: SGHRS and YFSETQ. Germline trimming cut 4 bases from V and 1 base from J; bases unmatched to any gene: 8. This CDR3 has 15 residues.